This TCR beta chain was captured in a study of blood T cell repertoires in COVID-19. Clones were read by immunoSEQ multiplex PCR, and TCRdb kept only the in-frame ones, dropping some. The sample has about 130,000 clones, approximately 84% seen once. Germline-derived CDR1 and CDR2 are SGHDN and FVKESK. Germline trimming cut 1 base from V and 8 bases from J; bases unmatched to any gene: 4. The CDR3 totals 14 residues. The clonotype comes from a woman under 40 who had recovered from COVID-19. The chain recombines TRBV14 with TRBJ1-2; 10 bases align to TRBD1. The sequencing sample was made of peripheral blood. The CDR3 loop reads CASSQATGGRGYTF. In DNA, the CDR3 is TGTGCCAGCAGCCAAGCGACAGGGGGCAGGGGCTACACCTTC.